The 16 T cell receptor beta chains given below trace back to one sample, sequenced in a study of T cells in women clearing cervical HPV infection. Sequencing used immunoSEQ multiplex PCR; TCRdb keeps in-frame clones, though not all of them. The table lists about 26,000 clones. Sequencing was done on a sample of blood buffy coat. These receptors all stem from a woman aged 18 to 75 with a cervical HPV16 infection that either progressed to CIN3+ or cleared (not recorded which).

Comment on this clone: Coverage ceases 3 residues before the CDR3 finishes, and the germline J gene fills in the end. This sequence joins TRBV20-1 and TRBJ2-2; 7 bases line up with TRBD1. Per germline, CDR1 DFQATT and CDR2 SNEGSKA (reference sequence). The CDR3 consists of 16 residues. The part of the CDR3 DNA that was read is TGCAGTGCTAGAGATCAGGGACAGCCCAATAATTCACCG. This translates into CSARDQGQPNNSP. The CDR3, in full, reads CSARDQGQPNNSPLFF.

In the case of this clone: The missing CDR3 end, 3 residues past where the read stops, is filled in from the germline J gene. The V call is TRBV19, the J call TRBJ2-7; D is perhaps TRBD1 (5 bases). Germline lookup yields CDR1 LNHDA and CDR2 SQIVND (reference sequence). Trimming took off 5 bases at V and 1 base at J, with 12 bases between the two ends. This CDR3 is 14 amino acids long. This CDR3 is CASSVDSLSYEQYF. The covered CDR3 bases are TGTGCCAGTAGTGTCGACAGCTTATCCTACGAG.

Details on this clone: Sequencing ends 3 residues short of the CDR3 end; the germline J gene provides the rest. The chain employs TRBV6-4 and TRBJ2-1; 9 bases match TRBD2. The CDR3 covers 14 residues. Per the germline V gene, CDR1 is MRHNA and CDR2 is SNTAGT. Trimming took 2 bases from V and 7 from J; bases not matched to a gene: 3. The CDR3 bases that were read are TGTGCCAGCAGTGACGGCCTAGCGGGGAATGAG. It translates to CASSDGLAGNE. In full, the CDR3 is CASSDGLAGNEQFF.

As concerns this clone: The read terminates 3 residues before the CDR3 end, so the remaining end is supplied by the germline J gene. V and J are TRBV20-1 and TRBJ2-3; 16 positions agree with TRBD2. Looked up from germline, CDR1 is DFQATT and CDR2 is SNEGSKA (reference sequence). CDR3 length: 16 residues. Trimming at V came to 6 bases and at J to 5 bases, leaving 8 bases not matched to a gene. The CDR3 loop is CSATGLAGGHIDTQYF. The covered CDR3 bases are TGCAGTGCAACGGGACTAGCGGGGGGGCATATAGATACG.

Of note for this clone: The read falls 3 residues short of the CDR3 end, and the missing part is taken from the germline J gene. V is TRBV13 and J is TRBJ2-5, with 8 nucleotides matching TRBD1. This CDR3 has 14 amino acids. Germline trimming cut 3 bases from V and 5 bases from J; bases unmatched to any gene: 5. In germline, CDR1 is PRHDT, CDR2 FYEKMQ (reference sequence). Partial CDR3 DNA: TGTGCCAGCAGCTTGACAGGGGCAGGGGAGACC. Protein sequence: CASSLTGAGET. The entire CDR3 is CASSLTGAGETQYF.

Concerning this clone itself: Read coverage stops 3 residues before the CDR3 terminus; the germline J gene supplies the remainder. The chain carries TRBV2 and TRBJ2-1, with 8 bases aligning to TRBD2. The V gene's germline CDR1 is SNHLY and CDR2 FYNNEI. The CDR3 totals 14 residues. The V and J ends lost 7 bases and 1 base, in that order; junction bases with no gene match: 3. CDR3 amino acids: CASKPGGSYNEQFF. The CDR3 DNA, read in part, is TGTGCCAGCAAGCCGGGGGGGTCCTACAATGAG.

As regards this clone: The read terminates 3 residues before the CDR3 end, so the remaining end is supplied by the germline J gene. The chain carries TRBV5-1 and TRBJ1-5, with a possible D match to TRBD1 (6 bases). Looked up from germline, CDR1 is SGHRS and CDR2 is YFSETQ. Trimming removed 0 bases from V and 1 base from J, with 14 bases in between. This CDR3 has 17 residues. The CDR3 is CASSLDPTGLSNQPQHF. Partial CDR3 DNA: TGCGCCAGCAGCTTGGACCCAACAGGGTTGAGCAATCAGCCC.

In the case of this clone: The read halts 3 residues ahead of the CDR3 end, with the missing end drawn from the germline J gene. V gene TRBV7-2 combines with J gene TRBJ2-2; 9 bases fit TRBD2. This CDR3 comprises 15 residues. Losses at the gene ends were 6 bases for V and 4 bases for J; bases not matched to a gene: 6. Germline V gene lookup returns CDR1 SGHTA and CDR2 FQGNSA. The sequenced CDR3 bases are TGTGCCAGCAGGGCGGGGGGGCCGGGCACCGGGGAG. The encoded protein is CASRAGGPGTGE. The CDR3 as a whole reads CASRAGGPGTGELFF.

Details on this clone: The read comes to an end 3 residues before the CDR3 does, leaving the germline J gene to fill in the end. The V call is TRBV30, the J call TRBJ1-2; TRBD1 matches 7 bases. This CDR3 is 13 amino acids long. Germline V gene lookup returns CDR1 GTSNPN and CDR2 SVGIG (reference sequence). After removal of 0 bases from V and 5 bases from J, the junction contained 3 bases not matched to a gene. The CDR3 loop reads CAWSVRGQYGYTF. The part of the CDR3 DNA that was read is TGTGCCTGGAGTGTACGGGGACAGTATGGC.

CDR3: CASSPSGFTFPEQFF. The DNA read from the CDR3 is TGTGCCAGCAGCCCTAGCGGGTTTACGTTTCCTGAG. The chain is built from TRBV5-6 and TRBJ2-1; 8 bases are shared with TRBD2. The read halts 3 residues ahead of the CDR3 end, with the missing end drawn from the germline J gene. V lost 4 bases, J lost 9 bases, and 12 bases stayed unmatched. CDR1 SGHDT and CDR2 YYEEEE come from the germline V gene. This CDR3 contains 15 residues.

Remarks on this clone: The sequence runs out 3 residues before the end of the CDR3; the remainder is reconstructed from the germline J gene. V is TRBV7-2 and J is TRBJ2-7; 12 nucleotides line up with TRBD2. With V trimmed by 0 bases and J by 2 bases, 5 bases remained unmatched. CDR1 is SGHTA, CDR2 FQGNSA, per germline. This CDR3 spans 17 amino acids. Here the CDR3 reads CASSLASASGGAYEQYF. The sequenced CDR3 bases are TGTGCCAGCAGCTTAGCTTCTGCTAGCGGGGGGGCCTACGAG.

A remark on this clone: The CDR3 end falls 3 residues outside the read, so it is completed with the germline J gene. The chain links TRBV19 to TRBJ1-2; 10 positions match TRBD1. Germline V lookup: CDR1 LNHDA, CDR2 SQIVND (reference sequence). The CDR3 contains 13 residues. CDR3 region: CASSIWDRGDYTF. CDR3 DNA, as far as it was read: TGTGCCAGTAGTATTTGGGACAGGGGCGAC.

A remark on this clone: Read sequence stops 3 residues before the CDR3 end, and the germline J gene provides the missing end. The V and J genes are TRBV11-2 and TRBJ1-1; D is unclear. This CDR3 is 13 amino acids long. CDR1 and CDR2 (germline): SGHAT, FQNNGV. V lost 2 bases to trimming and J lost 3 bases, with 7 bases between them. The CDR3 spells CASSLRRDTEAFF. Partial CDR3 DNA: TGTGCCAGCAGCTTAAGGAGGGACACTGAA.

To note about this clone: Read coverage stops 3 residues before the CDR3 terminus; the germline J gene supplies the remainder. This sequence joins TRBV5-1 and TRBJ2-5; TRBD1 matches 7 bases. The V gene end was trimmed by 4 bases and the J gene end by 5 bases; junction bases not matched to a gene: 11. Per germline, CDR1 SGHRS and CDR2 YFSETQ. The CDR3 loop spans 15 amino acids. CDR3 in amino acids: CASSTGTEEGETQYF. The part of the CDR3 DNA that was read is TGCGCCAGCAGCACCGGGACAGAGGAAGGCGAGACC.

Points on this clone: The read ends 3 residues shy of where the CDR3 ends; the end is completed using the germline J gene. The chain is built from TRBV20-1 and TRBJ2-5; 8 nucleotides agree with TRBD2. Germline V gene sequence: CDR1 DFQATT, CDR2 SNEGSKA (reference sequence). CDR3 length equals 15 residues. Trimming removed 6 bases from V and 4 bases from J; junction bases left unmatched: 13. CDR3 DNA (partial): TGCAGTGCACAGAGCCCCGGGGGGGCCGGAGAGACC. This gives the protein CSAQSPGGAGET. The entire CDR3 is CSAQSPGGAGETQYF.

CDR3 DNA, as far as it was read: TGTGCCTGGGTTAGACCGGGACAGGGAAGGGAAAAG. This encodes CAWVRPGQGREK. The whole CDR3 protein is CAWVRPGQGREKLFF. The V and J genes are TRBV30 and TRBJ2-2; 9 nucleotides agree with TRBD1. The read ends 3 residues early relative to the CDR3; the germline J gene fills the gap. The CDR3 is 15 residues long. From germline, CDR1 is GTSNPN and CDR2 SVGIG (reference sequence).